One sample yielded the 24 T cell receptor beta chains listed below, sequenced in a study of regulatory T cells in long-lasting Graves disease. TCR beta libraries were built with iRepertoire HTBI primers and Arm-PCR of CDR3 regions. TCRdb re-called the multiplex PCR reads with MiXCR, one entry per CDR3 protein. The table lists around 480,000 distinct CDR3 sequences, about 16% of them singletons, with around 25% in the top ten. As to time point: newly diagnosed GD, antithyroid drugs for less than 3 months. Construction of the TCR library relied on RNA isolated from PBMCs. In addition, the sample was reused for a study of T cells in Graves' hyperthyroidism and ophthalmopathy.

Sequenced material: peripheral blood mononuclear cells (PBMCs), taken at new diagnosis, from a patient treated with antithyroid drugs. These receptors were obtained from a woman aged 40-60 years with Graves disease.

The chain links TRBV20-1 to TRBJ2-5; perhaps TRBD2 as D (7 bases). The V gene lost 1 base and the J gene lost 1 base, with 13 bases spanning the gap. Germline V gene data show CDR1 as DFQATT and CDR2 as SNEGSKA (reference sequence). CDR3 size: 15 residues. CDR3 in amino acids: CSARVWGGPQETQYF. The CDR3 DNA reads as TGCAGTGCTAGAGTGTGGGGGGGCCCCCAAGAGACCCAGTACTTC.

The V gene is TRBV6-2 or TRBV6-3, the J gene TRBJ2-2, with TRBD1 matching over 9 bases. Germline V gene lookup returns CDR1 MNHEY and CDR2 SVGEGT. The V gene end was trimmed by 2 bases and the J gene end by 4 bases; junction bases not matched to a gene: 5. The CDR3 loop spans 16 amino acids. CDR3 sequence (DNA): TGTGCCAGCAGTTACCCGGACAGGGGTGGCACCGGGGAGCTGTTTTTT. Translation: CASSYPDRGGTGELFF.

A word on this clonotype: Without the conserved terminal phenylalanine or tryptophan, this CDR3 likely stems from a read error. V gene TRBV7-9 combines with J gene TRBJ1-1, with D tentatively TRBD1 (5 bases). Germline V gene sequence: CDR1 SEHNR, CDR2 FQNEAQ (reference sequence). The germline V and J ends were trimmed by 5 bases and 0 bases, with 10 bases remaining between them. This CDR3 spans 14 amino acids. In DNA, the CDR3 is TGTGCCAGCAGCCCAAGGACACTGAACACTGAAGCTTTCTCT. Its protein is CASSPRTLNTEAFS.

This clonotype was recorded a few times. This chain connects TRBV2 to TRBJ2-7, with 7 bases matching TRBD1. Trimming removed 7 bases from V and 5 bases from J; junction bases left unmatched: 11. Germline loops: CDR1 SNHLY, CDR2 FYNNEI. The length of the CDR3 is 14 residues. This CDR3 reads CASTKGALLDEQYF. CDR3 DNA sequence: TGTGCCAGCACCAAGGGGGCCCTTCTCGACGAGCAGTACTTC. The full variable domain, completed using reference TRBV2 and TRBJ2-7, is EPEVTQTPSHQVTQMGQEVILRCVPISNHLYFYWYRQILGQKVEFLVSFYNNEISEKSEIFDDQFSVERPDGSNFTLKIRSTKLEDSAMYFCASTKGALLDEQYFGPGTRLTVT.

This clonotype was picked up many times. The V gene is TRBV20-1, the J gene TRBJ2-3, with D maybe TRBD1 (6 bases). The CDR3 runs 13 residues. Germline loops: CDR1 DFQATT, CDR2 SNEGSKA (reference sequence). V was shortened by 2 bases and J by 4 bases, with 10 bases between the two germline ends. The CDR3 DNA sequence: TGCAGTGCTAGAATCAGGGGTCCAGATACGCAGTATTTT. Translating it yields CSARIRGPDTQYF.

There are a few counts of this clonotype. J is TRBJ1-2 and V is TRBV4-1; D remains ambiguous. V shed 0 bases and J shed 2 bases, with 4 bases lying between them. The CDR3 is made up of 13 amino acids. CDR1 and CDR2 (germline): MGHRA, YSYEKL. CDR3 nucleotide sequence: TGCGCCAGCAGCCAAGAACTGAACTATGGCTACACCTTC. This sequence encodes CASSQELNYGYTF.

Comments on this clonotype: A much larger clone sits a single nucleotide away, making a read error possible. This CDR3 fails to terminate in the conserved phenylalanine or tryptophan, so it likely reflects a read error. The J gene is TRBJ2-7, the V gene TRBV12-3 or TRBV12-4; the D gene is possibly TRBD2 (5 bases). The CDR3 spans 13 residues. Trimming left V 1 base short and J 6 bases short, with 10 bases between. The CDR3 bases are TGTGCCAGCAGTTTAGGGACTGCCTCCGAGCAGTACCTC. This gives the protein CASSLGTASEQYL.

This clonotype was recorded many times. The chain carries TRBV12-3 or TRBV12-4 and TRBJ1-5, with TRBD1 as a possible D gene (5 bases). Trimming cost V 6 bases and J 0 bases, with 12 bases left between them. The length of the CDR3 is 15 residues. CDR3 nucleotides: TGTGCCAGCAGCAGAGGGGCTGATAGCAATCAGCCCCAGCATTTT. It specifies CASSRGADSNQPQHF.

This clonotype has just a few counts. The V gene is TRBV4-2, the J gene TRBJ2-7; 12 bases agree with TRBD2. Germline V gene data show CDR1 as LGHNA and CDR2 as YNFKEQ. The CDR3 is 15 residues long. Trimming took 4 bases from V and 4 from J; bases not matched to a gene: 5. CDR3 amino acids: CASSLRTSGEYEQYF. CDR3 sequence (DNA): TGTGCCAGCAGCCTTAGGACTAGCGGGGAGTACGAGCAGTACTTC.

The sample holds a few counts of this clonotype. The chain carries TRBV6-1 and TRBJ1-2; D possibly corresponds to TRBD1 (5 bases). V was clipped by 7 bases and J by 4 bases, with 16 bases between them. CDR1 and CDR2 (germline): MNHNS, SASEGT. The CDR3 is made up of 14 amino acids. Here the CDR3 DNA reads TGTGCCAGCATCGACTTCCAGGGTGGCTATGGCTACACCTTC. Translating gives CASIDFQGGYGYTF.

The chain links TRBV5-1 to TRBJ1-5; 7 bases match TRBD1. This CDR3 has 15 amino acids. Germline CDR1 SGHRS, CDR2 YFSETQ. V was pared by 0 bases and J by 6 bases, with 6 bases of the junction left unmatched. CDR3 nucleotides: TGCGCCAGCAGCTTGGGTGGCCAGGGGGGTCAGCCCCAGCATTTT. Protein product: CASSLGGQGGQPQHF. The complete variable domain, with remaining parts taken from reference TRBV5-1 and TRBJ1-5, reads KAGVTQTPRYLIKTRGQQVTLSCSPISGHRSVSWYQQTPGQGLQFLFEYFSETQRNKGNFPGRFSGRQFSNSRSEMNVSTLELGDSALYLCASSLGGQGGQPQHFGDGTRLSIL.

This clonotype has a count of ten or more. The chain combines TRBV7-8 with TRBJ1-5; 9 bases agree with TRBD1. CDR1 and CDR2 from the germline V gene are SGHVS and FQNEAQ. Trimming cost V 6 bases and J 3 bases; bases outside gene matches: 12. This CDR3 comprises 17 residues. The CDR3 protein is CASRPDGTGLINQPQHF. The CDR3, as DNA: TGTGCCAGCAGACCCGACGGGACAGGGCTCATCAATCAGCCCCAGCATTTT. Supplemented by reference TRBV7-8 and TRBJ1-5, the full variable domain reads GAGVSQSPRYKVAKRGQDVALRCDPISGHVSLFWYQQALGQGPEFLTYFQNEAQLDKSGLPSDRFFAERPEGSVSTLKIQRTQQEDSAVYLCASRPDGTGLINQPQHFGDGTRLSIL.

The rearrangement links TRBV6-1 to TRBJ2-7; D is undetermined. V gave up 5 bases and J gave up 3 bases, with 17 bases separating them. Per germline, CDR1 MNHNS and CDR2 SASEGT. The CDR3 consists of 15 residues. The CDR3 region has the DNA TGTGCCAGCAGTACCTTTGGGCAGCAGTACTACGAGCAGTACTTC. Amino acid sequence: CASSTFGQQYYEQYF.

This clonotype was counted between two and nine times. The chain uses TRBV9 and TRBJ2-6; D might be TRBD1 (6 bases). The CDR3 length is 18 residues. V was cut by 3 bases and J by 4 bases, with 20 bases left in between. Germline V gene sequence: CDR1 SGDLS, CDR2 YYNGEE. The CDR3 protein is CASSGRDTQAWGANVLTF. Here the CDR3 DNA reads TGTGCCAGCAGCGGCCGGGACACACAAGCGTGGGGGGCCAACGTCCTGACTTTC.

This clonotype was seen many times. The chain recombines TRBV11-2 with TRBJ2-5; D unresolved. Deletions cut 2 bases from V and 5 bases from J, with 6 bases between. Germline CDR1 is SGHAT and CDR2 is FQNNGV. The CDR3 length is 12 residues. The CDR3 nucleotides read TGTGCCAGCAGCTTAACTGTTGAGACCCAGTACTTC. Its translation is CASSLTVETQYF.

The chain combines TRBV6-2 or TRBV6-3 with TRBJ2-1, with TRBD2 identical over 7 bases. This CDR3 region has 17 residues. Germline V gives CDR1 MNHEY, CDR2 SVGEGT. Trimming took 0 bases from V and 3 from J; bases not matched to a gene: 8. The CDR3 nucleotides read TGTGCCAGCAGTTACTCGGGTGGACTAGTGGGCTACAATGAGCAGTTCTTC. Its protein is CASSYSGGLVGYNEQFF.

Here the CDR3 DNA reads TGTGCCACCAGCAGCCAAAATGAAAAACTGTTTTTT. Its protein product is CATSSQNEKLFF. The chain carries TRBV15 and TRBJ1-4, with D unclear. This CDR3 has 12 amino acids. Germline V CDR1 and CDR2: LNHNV, YYDKDF (reference sequence). V gave up 3 bases and J gave up 5 bases, with 4 bases separating them.

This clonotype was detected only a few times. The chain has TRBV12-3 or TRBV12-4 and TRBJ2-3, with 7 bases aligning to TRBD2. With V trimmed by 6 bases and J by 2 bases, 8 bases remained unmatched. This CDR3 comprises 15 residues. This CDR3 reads CASSLGGGLTDTQYF. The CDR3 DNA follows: TGTGCCAGCAGCTTGGGGGGGGGTCTCACAGATACGCAGTATTTT.

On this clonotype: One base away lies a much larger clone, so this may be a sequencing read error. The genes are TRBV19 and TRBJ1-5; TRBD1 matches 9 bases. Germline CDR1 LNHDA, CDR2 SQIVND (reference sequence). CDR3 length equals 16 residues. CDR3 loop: CASSDGQGWSNQSQHF. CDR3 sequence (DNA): TGTGCCAGTAGTGATGGACAGGGGTGGAGCAATCAGTCCCAGCATTTT.

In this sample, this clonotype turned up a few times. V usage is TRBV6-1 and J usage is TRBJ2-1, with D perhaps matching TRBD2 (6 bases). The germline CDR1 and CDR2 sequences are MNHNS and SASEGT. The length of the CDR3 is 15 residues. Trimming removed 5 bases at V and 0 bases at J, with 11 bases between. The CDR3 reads CASSPGTDSYNEQFF. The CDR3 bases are TGTGCCAGCAGTCCCGGGACTGACTCCTACAATGAGCAGTTCTTC.

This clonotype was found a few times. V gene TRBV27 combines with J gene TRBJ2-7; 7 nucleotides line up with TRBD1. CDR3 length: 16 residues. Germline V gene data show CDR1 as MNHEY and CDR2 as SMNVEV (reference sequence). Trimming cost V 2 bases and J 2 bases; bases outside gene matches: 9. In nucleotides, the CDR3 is TGTGCCAGCAGTTTAAGTCCCGGGACAGTCCCCTACGAGCAGTACTTC. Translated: CASSLSPGTVPYEQYF.

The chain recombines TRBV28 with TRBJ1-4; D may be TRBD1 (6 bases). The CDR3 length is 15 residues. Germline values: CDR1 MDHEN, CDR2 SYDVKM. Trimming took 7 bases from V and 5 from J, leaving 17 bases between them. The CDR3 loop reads CASTLRGSLNEKLFF. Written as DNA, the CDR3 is TGTGCCAGCACCCTCAGGGGCAGTTTGAATGAAAAACTGTTTTTT.

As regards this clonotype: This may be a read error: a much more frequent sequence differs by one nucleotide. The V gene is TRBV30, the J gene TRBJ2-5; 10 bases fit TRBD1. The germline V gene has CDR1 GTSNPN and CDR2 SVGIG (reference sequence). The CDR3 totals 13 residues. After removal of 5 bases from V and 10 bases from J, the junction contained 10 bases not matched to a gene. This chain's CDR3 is CAWRGQGSYDQYF. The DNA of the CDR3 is TGTGCCTGGCGGGGACAGGGGAGCTACGACCAGTACTTC.

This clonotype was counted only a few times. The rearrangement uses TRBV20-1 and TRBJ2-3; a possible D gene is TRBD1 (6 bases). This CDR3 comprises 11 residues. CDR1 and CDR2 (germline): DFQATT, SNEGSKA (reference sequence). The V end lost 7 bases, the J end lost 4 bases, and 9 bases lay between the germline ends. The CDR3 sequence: CSVHRADTQYF. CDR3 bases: TGCAGTGTCCACAGGGCAGATACGCAGTATTTT.